This T cell receptor beta chain was captured by sequencing in a study of post-analysis software for immune sequencing data. Overall study results and limits: Significantly lower normalized Chao1 diversity was seen in multiple sclerosis patients than in controls. With TRBV5-6, TRBV5-1 and TRBV20-1 included, about five TRBV segments were more frequent in patients than in controls. The F measure placed samples prepared in the same batch into strongly shared clusters.

From germline, CDR1 is LNHNV and CDR2 YYDKDF (reference sequence). The CDR3 runs to 13 residues. V was clipped by 1 base and J by 5 bases, with 5 bases between them. The library was made from cDNA and included unique molecular identifiers. cDNA molecules numbering roughly 0.5 million came from roughly 1.1 to 9.2 million T cells. A single record per CDR3 protein comes from TCRdb applying MiXCR to the PCR reads. The sample yields more than 500,000 distinct CDR3 sequences, about a third seen once. With respect to this clonotype: Its antigen is as yet unknown.

The sequence derives from a girl under 18 with multiple sclerosis. The genes are TRBV15 and TRBJ2-2, with D unresolved. The sequenced sample was blood. The DNA of the CDR3 is TGTGCCACCAGCAGAGGTCGAACCGGGGAGCTGTTTTTT. Its protein is CATSRGRTGELFF.